The subject of this entry is one T cell receptor beta chain. Its cognate antigen is unknown. Other DNA sequences of this sample code for an identical CDR3. Clones were sequenced by immunoSEQ multiplex PCR, and TCRdb holds only the in-frame ones, with some missing. The sample yields more than 65,000 clones, roughly 85% seen once. Germline V gene data show CDR1 as GTSNPN and CDR2 as SVGIG (reference sequence). This CDR3 region has 14 residues. Germline trimming cut 2 bases from V and 7 bases from J; bases unmatched to any gene: 9. The source of the sample is a study of OX40 agonist ivuxolimab in advanced cancers. Study-wide context: Given to patients was ivuxolimab, an agonistic anti-OX40 (CD134) antibody. The study, taken as a whole, reports: The average count of expanded clones was higher among CD8+ T cells than among CD4+. Within 6 weeks, CD4+ and CD8+ blood T cells expanded clonally at 0.1 to 3.0 mg/kg.

Sequenced material: CD4+ or CD8+ T cells sorted from blood, taken in a trial of the OX40 agonist ivuxolimab. The chain uses TRBV30 and TRBJ2-7; 9 nucleotides agree with TRBD2. The receptor was derived from an adult with an advanced solid tumor such as melanoma, head and neck, liver or kidney cancer. CDR3 DNA: TGTGCCTGGAGTAGGCCTAGCGGGGTCCTAGAGCAGTACTTC. It codes for CAWSRPSGVLEQYF.